A single sample is the source of the 31 T cell receptor beta chains below, sequenced in a study of blood T cell repertoires in COVID-19. The assay was immunoSEQ multiplex PCR, and TCRdb's table has in-frame clones only and misses some. The table includes 300,000 to 400,000 clones, 75% to 85% detected once. Source material: peripheral blood. The receptor source for this set is a human donor in a cohort sampled during active COVID-19.

The chain is built from TRBV30 and TRBJ2-1; the match to TRBD2 covers 10 bases. The CDR3 covers 13 residues. The germline CDR1 and CDR2 sequences are GTSNPN and SVGIG (reference sequence). The ends lost 6 bases at V and 7 bases at J; junction bases unmatched: 6. In DNA form, the CDR3 reads TGTGCCTGCGAGCGGGGGGGCCGGAATGAGCAGTTCTTC. Translation: CACERGGRNEQFF.

The chain recombines TRBV21-1 with TRBJ1-2; TRBD1, the table's D call, lacks a check against the DNA. TRBV21-1 is termed a pseudogene. The CDR3 totals 14 residues. CDR3 DNA: TGTGCCAGGAGACCGGGACAGGGCATCACTGGCTACACCTTC. Protein: CARRPGQGITGYTF.

This sequence joins TRBV7-2 and TRBJ1-2, with 9 bases fitting TRBD1. This CDR3 comprises 15 residues. Per germline, CDR1 SGHTA and CDR2 FQGNSA. J gave up 4 bases and V 1 base, and 4 bases lay outside the gene matches. The CDR3 sequence is CASSLVGQGTYGYTF. The CDR3 nucleotides are TGTGCCAGCAGCTTAGTGGGACAGGGCACCTATGGCTACACCTTC.

Details on this clone: Other DNA sequences of this sample code for an identical CDR3. This sequence joins TRBV5-1 and TRBJ2-7; D not certain. V lost 0 bases and J 0 bases, leaving 7 bases between the germline ends. The CDR3 is made up of 14 amino acids. Germline V lookup: CDR1 SGHRS, CDR2 YFSETQ. The CDR3 spells CASSLGGSSYEQYF. The CDR3 nucleotides are TGCGCCAGCAGCTTGGGCGGTAGCTCCTACGAGCAGTACTTC.

The chain is built from TRBV7-3 and TRBJ2-3; 9 bases align to TRBD2. Per the germline V gene, CDR1 is SGHTA and CDR2 is FQGTGA. Trimming removed 2 bases from V and 2 bases from J; junction bases left unmatched: 5. The CDR3 is made up of 16 amino acids. The CDR3 DNA is TGTGCCAGCAGCTTAGGGCTAGCGGGAAACACAGATACGCAGTATTTT. It encodes CASSLGLAGNTDTQYF.

This clone came up once. V usage is TRBV9 and J usage is TRBJ1-2; no reliable D call. Trimming took 0 bases from V and 4 from J, leaving 10 bases between them. The CDR3 has 14 residues. Germline CDR1 is SGDLS and CDR2 is YYNGEE. CDR3 sequence reads: CASSVAAGTYGYTF. CDR3 nucleotides: TGTGCCAGCAGCGTAGCGGCAGGAACCTATGGCTACACCTTC.

This chain links TRBV6-1 with TRBJ1-6, with D possibly TRBD1 on 5 matching bases. V lost 0 bases to trimming and J lost 9 bases, with 12 bases between them. The length of the CDR3 is 15 residues. CDR1 is MNHNS and CDR2 is SASEGT in the germline V gene. CDR3 nucleotide sequence: TGTGCCAGCAGTGAAGCTGCGGGGGTTGGTTCACCCCTCCACTTT. It translates to CASSEAAGVGSPLHF.

This chain connects TRBV25-1 to TRBJ2-5, with 7 bases matching TRBD1. This CDR3 spans 13 amino acids. The germline V gene has CDR1 MGHDK and CDR2 SYGVNS. Trimming took 6 bases from V and 3 from J; bases not matched to a gene: 4. CDR3 in DNA: TGTGCCAGCAGGGGGGACAGAAAAGAGACCCAGTACTTC. Protein sequence: CASRGDRKETQYF.

The genes are TRBV7-9 and TRBJ1-1, with a tentative D call TRBD1 (6 bases). The length of the CDR3 is 14 residues. V was clipped by 1 base and J by 4 bases, with 10 bases between them. The germline V gene encodes CDR1 SEHNR and CDR2 FQNEAQ (reference sequence). The CDR3 nucleotides read TGTGCCAGCAGCTTAGAGACAGGTGCCACTGAAGCTTTCTTT. It yields the protein CASSLETGATEAFF.

This clone appeared a single time. V and J are TRBV29-1 and TRBJ1-1; D remains ambiguous. The CDR3 length is 17 residues. Trimming cost V 5 bases and J 4 bases, with 26 bases left between them. Germline CDR1 SQVTM, CDR2 ANQGSEA. CDR3 sequence: CSVFRESRARVGTEAFF. The CDR3 nucleotides are TGCAGCGTTTTTCGGGAAAGTAGGGCGCGGGTTGGCACTGAAGCTTTCTTT.

This chain uses TRBV20-1 with TRBJ1-2; D is perhaps TRBD1 (5 bases). Germline CDR1 and CDR2: DFQATT and SNEGSKA (reference sequence). V lost 5 bases to trimming and J lost 6 bases, with 22 bases between them. The CDR3 spans 15 residues. CDR3 in amino acids: CSARDAGRRGNGYTF. The CDR3 nucleotides are TGCAGTGCTCGTGACGCGGGACGCCGGGGGAATGGCTACACCTTC.

The CDR3: CASSQVPSGVNSPLHF. CDR3 DNA: TGTGCCAGCAGCCAAGTCCCCTCAGGTGTGAATTCACCCCTCCACTTT. The chain carries TRBV14 and TRBJ1-6; D ambiguous. Germline V CDR1 and CDR2: SGHDN, FVKESK. The V end was cut by 1 base, the J end by 7 bases, with 14 bases between. The CDR3 covers 16 residues.

V is TRBV27 and J is TRBJ2-7; D is possibly TRBD1 (5 bases). V gave up 10 bases and J gave up 3 bases, with 13 bases separating them. The germline V gene has CDR1 MNHEY and CDR2 SMNVEV (reference sequence). CDR3 size: 12 residues. The CDR3 region is CATPDTLYEQYF. The CDR3 DNA is TGTGCCACCCCGGACACTCTCTACGAGCAGTACTTC.

The chain is built from TRBV19 and TRBJ2-1; TRBD2 agrees at 9 bases. V dropped 3 bases and J dropped 4; count of bases not matched to a gene: 10. The CDR3 totals 17 residues. Germline V CDR1 and CDR2: LNHDA, SQIVND (reference sequence). The CDR3 region is CASSMREGAKIYNEQFF. CDR3 DNA sequence: TGTGCCAGTAGTATGCGGGAGGGGGCGAAAATTTACAATGAGCAGTTCTTC.

This chain uses TRBV19 with TRBJ1-2; TRBD1 might be the D (5 bases). Germline CDR1 LNHDA, CDR2 SQIVND (reference sequence). Trimming took 3 bases from V and 8 from J, leaving 13 bases between them. The CDR3 contains 13 residues. The CDR3 DNA reads as TGTGCCAGTAGTATTGGCAGGGTAGCAGGCTACACCTTC. This translates into CASSIGRVAGYTF.

The rearrangement uses TRBV18 and TRBJ2-6, with TRBD2 matching over 11 bases. The CDR3 covers 19 residues. Looked up from germline, CDR1 is KGHSH and CDR2 is LQKENI. V trimming: 2 bases; J trimming: 0 bases; junction bases outside the gene matches: 6. This CDR3 is CASSPVTSGAISGANVLTF. CDR3 nucleotides: TGTGCCAGCTCACCAGTGACTAGCGGGGCGATCTCTGGGGCCAACGTCCTGACTTTC.

The table lists this clone with a few counts. The chain employs TRBV14 and TRBJ1-2; 9 nucleotides line up with TRBD1. With 5 bases clipped from V and 9 bases from J, the junction kept 10 bases outside the gene matches. CDR3 length: 14 amino acids. The germline V gene has CDR1 SGHDN and CDR2 FVKESK. The CDR3 coding sequence is TGTGCCAGCAGCACATACCGTGGACAGGGGAGCTACACCTTC. As protein: CASSTYRGQGSYTF.

V and J are TRBV24-1 and TRBJ2-3; 12 bases match TRBD1. The V and J ends lost 4 bases and 3 bases, in that order; junction bases with no gene match: 7. This CDR3 comprises 17 residues. Germline V lookup: CDR1 KGHDR, CDR2 SFDVKD. CDR3 amino acids: CATSDSGQGAETDTQYF. The DNA for the CDR3 is TGTGCCACCAGTGACTCGGGACAGGGGGCGGAAACAGATACGCAGTATTTT.

The chain links TRBV19 to TRBJ1-1, with D possibly matching TRBD1 (6 bases). Trimming left V 5 bases short and J 4 bases short, with 11 bases between. The CDR3 extends over 13 amino acids. Per germline, CDR1 LNHDA and CDR2 SQIVND (reference sequence). CDR3 in amino acids: CASSDRGGTEAFF. The CDR3 coding sequence is TGTGCCAGTAGTGATAGAGGGGGCACTGAAGCTTTCTTT.

V is TRBV19 and J is TRBJ2-7, with TRBD2 matching 9 bases. The CDR3 has 14 amino acids. The J segment lost 6 bases and the V segment lost 9 bases, leaving 12 bases of the junction unmatched. CDR1 and CDR2 (germline): LNHDA, SQIVND (reference sequence). The CDR3 sequence is CASQRTSEVGEQYF. CDR3 bases: TGTGCCAGCCAAAGGACTAGCGAAGTGGGCGAGCAGTACTTC.

In its sample, this clone was seen once. J is TRBJ2-5 and V is TRBV29-1; D uncertain. The length of the CDR3 is 12 residues. CDR1 SQVTM and CDR2 ANQGSEA come from the germline V gene. V lost 8 bases to trimming and J lost 0 bases, with 10 bases between them. The chain's CDR3 is CSLKTNQETQYF. Written as DNA, the CDR3 is TGCAGCCTGAAGACAAACCAAGAGACCCAGTACTTC. Looking up the rest from reference TRBV29-1 and TRBJ2-5 gives the full variable domain: SAVISQKPSRDICQRGTSLTIQCQVDSQVTMMFWYRQQPGQSLTLIATANQGSEATYESGFVIDKFPISRPNLTFSTLTVSNMSPEDSSIYLCSLKTNQETQYFGPGTRLLVL.

The chain carries TRBV3-1 (or the pseudogene TRBV3-2) and TRBJ1-3; D ambiguous. CDR1 and CDR2 (germline): LGHDT, YNNKEL (reference sequence). Between the trimmed V and J ends, which lost 2 bases and 4 bases, there was a span of 6 bases. The CDR3 is made up of 13 amino acids. The DNA for the CDR3 is TGTGCCAGCAGCCAACGTTCGGGAAACACCATATATTTT. It codes for CASSQRSGNTIYF.

The chain has TRBV5-4 and TRBJ2-5; the D gene is possibly TRBD1 (6 bases). V was trimmed by 5 bases and J by 2 bases, leaving 10 bases between them. CDR3 size: 13 residues. The germline V gene has CDR1 SGHNT and CDR2 YYREEE (reference sequence). The CDR3: CASRSGQQETQYF. CDR3 in DNA: TGTGCCAGCAGATCGGGACAACAAGAGACCCAGTACTTC.

The chain couples TRBV3-1 (or the pseudogene TRBV3-2) to TRBJ2-2, with D unclear. The CDR3 totals 11 residues. The ends were cut back, 4 bases at V and 5 bases at J, with 2 bases in the middle. The germline gives CDR1 LGHDT, CDR2 YNNKEL (reference sequence). This CDR3 is CASSLTGELFF. The CDR3 bases are TGTGCCAGCAGCCTAACCGGGGAGCTGTTTTTT.

The V gene is TRBV24-1, the J gene TRBJ1-5; D perhaps matches TRBD1 (5 bases). The ends were cut back, 12 bases at V and 2 bases at J, with 28 bases in the middle. The CDR3 consists of 18 residues. Germline V gene lookup returns CDR1 KGHDR and CDR2 SFDVKD. DNA of the CDR3: TGTGCCCCCCGAGTTGTGGGTGACAGCTCGGTTTGCAATCAGCCCCAGCATTTT. Translation gives CAPRVVGDSSVCNQPQHF.

The chain links TRBV5-1 to TRBJ1-3; 7 bases match TRBD1. The CDR3 runs to 18 residues. Germline CDR1 is SGHRS and CDR2 is YFSETQ. V gave up 4 bases and J gave up 1 base; unmatched junction bases: 14. CDR3 nucleotide sequence: TGCGCCAGCAGCGTGGGACAGACGCCTGGGTCATCTGGAAACACCATATATTTT. It codes for CASSVGQTPGSSGNTIYF.

The V call is TRBV5-8, the J call TRBJ1-4; no reliable D call. This CDR3 has 15 residues. The germline V gene encodes CDR1 SGHTS and CDR2 YDEGEE. Trimming removed 0 bases from V and 8 bases from J, with 14 bases in between. CDR3 sequence reads: CASSLAFGREEKLFF. CDR3 nucleotide sequence: TGTGCCAGCAGCTTGGCGTTTGGGCGGGAAGAAAAACTGTTTTTT.

The chain is built from TRBV6-5 and TRBJ1-6; D call uncertain. CDR1 and CDR2 (germline): MNHEY, SVGAGI. The CDR3 contains 14 residues. V gave up 2 bases and J gave up 7 bases, with 9 bases separating them. Written as DNA, the CDR3 is TGTGCCAGCAGTTACGGTCGGTTAAATTCACCCCTCCACTTT. It specifies CASSYGRLNSPLHF.

In this sample, this clone turned up once. The genes are TRBV10-1 and TRBJ2-1; no definite D call. The germline V gene encodes CDR1 WNHNN and CDR2 SYGVQD (reference sequence). Trimming left V 3 bases short and J 0 bases short, with 3 bases between. This CDR3 has 13 amino acids. This chain's CDR3 is CASSDYSYNEQFF. The CDR3 nucleotides are TGCGCCAGCAGTGATTACTCCTACAATGAGCAGTTCTTC.

The chain joins TRBV27 to TRBJ1-6; 10 bases are a match to TRBD1. Germline V gene data show CDR1 as MNHEY and CDR2 as SMNVEV (reference sequence). The CDR3 loop spans 19 amino acids. Trimming removed 4 bases from V and 0 bases from J; junction bases left unmatched: 9. This CDR3 reads CASSYRDRGPSSYNSPLHF. The CDR3 nucleotides are TGTGCCAGCAGTTACAGGGACAGGGGCCCGAGCTCCTATAATTCACCCCTCCACTTT.

The chain is built from TRBV10-2 and TRBJ2-3; 13 bases line up with TRBD2. The V and J ends lost 8 bases and 6 bases, in that order; junction bases with no gene match: 2. The CDR3 covers 13 residues. Germline values: CDR1 WSHSY, CDR2 SAAADI. The CDR3 nucleotides read TGCGCCAGCGGGACTAGCGGGGAGGATACGCAGTATTTT. Its translation: CASGTSGEDTQYF.